This is a list of T cell receptor beta chains from one sample in a study of response to subunit inactivated influenza vaccine. TCRdb re-called the RT-PCR reads through MiXCR, storing one row per CDR3 protein. The profile shows 600,000 to 850,000 distinct CDR3 sequences, 14% of them singletons. Material: PBMCs from blood, obtained 14 days before vaccination. The origin of the receptors is a man in his fifties who received an inactivated influenza vaccine. CDR3s include the opening cysteine and the closing phenylalanine or tryptophan. The D gene is left open where the match is weak. Some rows have no size entry. The others give once, few or many, or a class for an expanded clone.

j_gene: TRBJ2-7
v_gene: TRBV15
d_gene: TRBD2
abundance: few
CDR3nt: TGTGCCACCAGCAGAGTCCTAGCGGGAGTAAGAGAGCAGTACTTC
CDR3aa: CATSRVLAGVREQYF

j_gene: TRBJ2-7
v_gene: TRBV20-1
d_gene: NA
abundance: NA
CDR3nt: TGCAGTGCTAGAGCGCACGACTCCTCCTACGAGCAGTACTTC
CDR3aa: CSARAHDSSYEQYF

j_gene: TRBJ2-2
v_gene: TRBV27
d_gene: TRBD1
abundance: NA
CDR3nt: TGTGCCAGCTTCCGGGCAGGGGGCACCGGGGAGCTGTTTTTT
CDR3aa: CASFRAGGTGELFF

j_gene: TRBJ1-4
v_gene: TRBV5-1
d_gene: TRBD1
abundance: many
CDR3nt: TGCGCCAGCAGCCCCGGGACAGATGAAAAACTGTTTTTT
CDR3aa: CASSPGTDEKLFF

j_gene: TRBJ2-1
v_gene: TRBV7-2
d_gene: TRBD2
abundance: many
CDR3nt: TGTGCCAGCAGTGATACACCGGGACTAGCGATACAGTTCTTC
CDR3aa: CASSDTPGLAIQFF

j_gene: TRBJ2-3
v_gene: TRBV27
d_gene: NA
abundance: few
CDR3nt: TGTGCCAGCAGTTTACAGGGCGGGTCCTACACAGATACGCAGTATTTT
CDR3aa: CASSLQGGSYTDTQYF

j_gene: TRBJ2-2
v_gene: TRBV9
d_gene: TRBD2
abundance: NA
CDR3nt: TGTGCCAGCAGCGATCCTAAGGGCGGGAGGGCCCACACCGGGGAGCTGTTTTTT
CDR3aa: CASSDPKGGRAHTGELFF

j_gene: TRBJ2-3
v_gene: TRBV10-3
d_gene: TRBD2
abundance: many
CDR3nt: TGTGCCATCAGTGATTCGGGACTAGCGGCATCTAGCACAGATACGCAGTATTTT
CDR3aa: CAISDSGLAASSTDTQYF

j_gene: TRBJ2-7
v_gene: TRBV7-9
d_gene: NA
abundance: NA
CDR3nt: TGTGCCAGCAGCTCACCCATTGTAGGCGAGCAGTACTTC
CDR3aa: CASSSPIVGEQYF

j_gene: TRBJ2-7
v_gene: TRBV6-2/TRBV6-3
d_gene: NA
abundance: few
CDR3nt: TGTGCCAGCGAAACGGTTACTACGAGGCGCGAGCAGTACTTC
CDR3aa: CASETVTTRREQYF

j_gene: TRBJ2-5
v_gene: TRBV18
d_gene: TRBD1
abundance: few
CDR3nt: TGTGCCAGCTCACCTCTGGGGGGACAGGGACAAGAGACCCAGTACTTC
CDR3aa: CASSPLGGQGQETQYF

j_gene: TRBJ2-7
v_gene: TRBV5-1
d_gene: NA
abundance: many
CDR3nt: TGCGCCAGCAGCTTGGACAGCGAGGGCTACGAGCAGTACTTC
CDR3aa: CASSLDSEGYEQYF

j_gene: TRBJ2-3
v_gene: TRBV12-3/TRBV12-4
d_gene: NA
abundance: few
CDR3nt: TGTGCCAGCAGTGGGGGGGCTTTACACACAGATACGCAGTATTTT
CDR3aa: CASSGGALHTDTQYF

j_gene: TRBJ2-7
v_gene: TRBV11-2
d_gene: NA
abundance: NA
CDR3nt: TGTGCCAGCATCGGGGCTGGCTACGAGCAGTACTTC
CDR3aa: CASIGAGYEQYF

j_gene: TRBJ2-3
v_gene: TRBV11-2
d_gene: NA
abundance: NA
CDR3nt: TGTGCCAGCAGCTTATTGGCCGAGTATTCGGGGGATACGCAGTATTTT
CDR3aa: CASSLLAEYSGDTQYF

j_gene: TRBJ2-7
v_gene: TRBV6-7
d_gene: TRBD1
abundance: NA
CDR3nt: TGTGCCAGCAGAGCCCTGGACAGGGCCAGCTCCTACGAGCAGTACTTC
CDR3aa: CASRALDRASSYEQYF

j_gene: TRBJ2-7
v_gene: TRBV14
d_gene: NA
abundance: NA
CDR3nt: TGTGCCAGCGGGGCAGGGTTCCGAGAGCAGTACTTC
CDR3aa: CASGAGFREQYF

j_gene: TRBJ1-1
v_gene: TRBV16
d_gene: NA
abundance: NA
CDR3nt: TGTGCCAGCAGCCAACAGCGCACGGTCTATGAAGCTTTCTTT
CDR3aa: CASSQQRTVYEAFF

j_gene: TRBJ2-7
v_gene: TRBV18
d_gene: TRBD2
abundance: few
CDR3nt: TGTGCCAGCTCCCCTAGCGGGCCTGACTACGAGCAGTACTTC
CDR3aa: CASSPSGPDYEQYF

j_gene: TRBJ1-5
v_gene: TRBV20-1
d_gene: NA
abundance: NA
CDR3nt: TGCAGTGCAGGACGGGACACCGGCAATCAGCCCCAGCATTTT
CDR3aa: CSAGRDTGNQPQHF

j_gene: TRBJ1-4
v_gene: TRBV28
d_gene: TRBD1
abundance: NA
CDR3nt: TGTGCCAGCAGCAGGACAGGGGCGTATGAAAAACTGTTTTTT
CDR3aa: CASSRTGAYEKLFF

j_gene: TRBJ2-1
v_gene: TRBV9
d_gene: TRBD1
abundance: NA
CDR3nt: TGTGCCAGCAGCGTAGGGGACAGCTACAATGAGCAGTTCTTC
CDR3aa: CASSVGDSYNEQFF

j_gene: TRBJ1-2
v_gene: TRBV7-9
d_gene: NA
abundance: few
CDR3nt: TGTGCCAGCAGCTACTCAGTCGGGGGGAGAGGCTACACCTTC
CDR3aa: CASSYSVGGRGYTF

j_gene: TRBJ2-1
v_gene: TRBV28
d_gene: NA
abundance: many
CDR3nt: TGTGCCAGCAGTCCCTCCGGGAGATGGAGTAATGAGCAGTTCTTC
CDR3aa: CASSPSGRWSNEQFF

j_gene: TRBJ2-3
v_gene: TRBV29-1
d_gene: NA
abundance: NA
CDR3nt: TGCAGCGTTGGCCATATCCCAGATACGCAGTATTTT
CDR3aa: CSVGHIPDTQYF

j_gene: TRBJ2-7
v_gene: TRBV11-1
d_gene: NA
abundance: NA
CDR3nt: TGTGCCACGACGGACTCTAACGAGCAGTACTTC
CDR3aa: CATTDSNEQYF

j_gene: TRBJ2-1
v_gene: TRBV2
d_gene: NA
abundance: NA
CDR3nt: TGTGCCAGCAGTGAAGCGCTTGGGGGGGCGGCTGAGCAGTTCTTC
CDR3aa: CASSEALGGAAEQFF

j_gene: TRBJ2-3
v_gene: TRBV4-2
d_gene: TRBD2
abundance: many
CDR3nt: TGTGCCAGCAGCCAGTGGGAGGGCGGAAACACAGATACGCAGTATTTT
CDR3aa: CASSQWEGGNTDTQYF

j_gene: TRBJ1-6
v_gene: TRBV20-1
d_gene: TRBD1
abundance: NA
CDR3nt: TGCAGTGCGAACAGGGGGGGGAATTCACCCCTCCACTTT
CDR3aa: CSANRGGNSPLHF

j_gene: TRBJ2-5
v_gene: TRBV9
d_gene: TRBD2
abundance: few
CDR3nt: TGTGCCAGCAGCGTAGTAGGAGCGGGAGGACCGTACCAAGAGACCCAGTACTTC
CDR3aa: CASSVVGAGGPYQETQYF

j_gene: TRBJ2-5
v_gene: TRBV5-6
d_gene: NA
abundance: few
CDR3nt: TGTGCCAGCAGCTTGTTGGGAGGACGGGGGCAAGAGACCCAGTACTTC
CDR3aa: CASSLLGGRGQETQYF

j_gene: TRBJ2-2
v_gene: TRBV7-3
d_gene: TRBD1
abundance: NA
CDR3nt: TGTGCCAGCAGCTTAGGTCCACAGGGGGCGAACACCGGGGAGCTGTTTTTT
CDR3aa: CASSLGPQGANTGELFF

j_gene: TRBJ1-4
v_gene: TRBV6-1
d_gene: TRBD1
abundance: NA
CDR3nt: TGTGCCAGCAAAGACAGGGTTGGCGTATCTAATGAAAAACTGTTTTTT
CDR3aa: CASKDRVGVSNEKLFF

j_gene: TRBJ2-3
v_gene: TRBV20-1
d_gene: TRBD2
abundance: NA
CDR3nt: TGCAGAACCTTAGCGGGGGGAGGCACAGATACGCAGTATTTT
CDR3aa: CRTLAGGGTDTQYF

j_gene: TRBJ1-1
v_gene: TRBV3-1
d_gene: NA
abundance: few
CDR3nt: TGTGCCAGCAGCCAAAGTGCGAACACTGAAGCTTTCTTT
CDR3aa: CASSQSANTEAFF

j_gene: TRBJ2-1
v_gene: TRBV7-2
d_gene: NA
abundance: NA
CDR3nt: TGTGCCAGCAGCAAAGACATCGGGCGGTACAATGAGCAGTTCTTC
CDR3aa: CASSKDIGRYNEQFF

j_gene: TRBJ1-1
v_gene: TRBV29-1
d_gene: NA
abundance: few
CDR3nt: TGCAGCGCCAACTGGGGGCAGTTGAACACTGAAGCTTTCTTT
CDR3aa: CSANWGQLNTEAFF

j_gene: TRBJ2-5
v_gene: TRBV7-8
d_gene: NA
abundance: few
CDR3nt: TGTGCCAGCAGCCCCCGATACGGGGGCTCGGAGACCCAGTACTTC
CDR3aa: CASSPRYGGSETQYF

j_gene: TRBJ2-3
v_gene: TRBV11-1
d_gene: TRBD2
abundance: NA
CDR3nt: TGTGCCAGCAGCTTCCCATTCTCGACTAGCGGGAGTGCAGATACGCAGTATTTT
CDR3aa: CASSFPFSTSGSADTQYF

j_gene: TRBJ2-2
v_gene: TRBV7-3
d_gene: NA
abundance: few
CDR3nt: TGTGCCAGCAGCTTTGGCCGCTCCGGGGAGCTGTTTTTT
CDR3aa: CASSFGRSGELFF

j_gene: TRBJ2-1
v_gene: TRBV24-1
d_gene: TRBD2
abundance: few
CDR3nt: TGTGCCACCAGTGACCCGGGACTAGCGGGAGAGCTCTACAATGAGCAGTTCTTC
CDR3aa: CATSDPGLAGELYNEQFF

j_gene: TRBJ2-1
v_gene: TRBV10-3
d_gene: TRBD2
abundance: NA
CDR3nt: TGTGCCATCAGTGACCGGGACTACAGCAATGAGCAGTTCTTC
CDR3aa: CAISDRDYSNEQFF

j_gene: TRBJ2-7
v_gene: TRBV28
d_gene: NA
abundance: NA
CDR3nt: TGTGCCGTAGCATCGGGCTACGAGCAGTACTTC
CDR3aa: CAVASGYEQYF

j_gene: TRBJ2-7
v_gene: TRBV5-1
d_gene: TRBD1
abundance: NA
CDR3nt: TGCGCCAGCAGACGGGACAGATACGAGCAGTACTTC
CDR3aa: CASRRDRYEQYF

j_gene: TRBJ2-1
v_gene: TRBV4-1
d_gene: TRBD1
abundance: NA
CDR3nt: TGCGCCAGCAGCCAAGATCGGGACAGGGTACAGTTCTTC
CDR3aa: CASSQDRDRVQFF

j_gene: TRBJ2-7
v_gene: TRBV6-5
d_gene: NA
abundance: NA
CDR3nt: TGTGCCAGCAGTTACAGGGACGCGGGCTCCTACGAGCAGTACTTC
CDR3aa: CASSYRDAGSYEQYF

j_gene: TRBJ2-7
v_gene: TRBV30
d_gene: TRBD2
abundance: NA
CDR3nt: TGTGCCTGGAGCGAAGCGGGGCGAACCTACGAGCAGTACTTC
CDR3aa: CAWSEAGRTYEQYF

j_gene: TRBJ2-7
v_gene: TRBV6-2/TRBV6-3
d_gene: NA
abundance: few
CDR3nt: TGTGCCAGCAGCAGGGTCTCCGTTGCGCCCGAGCAGTACTTC
CDR3aa: CASSRVSVAPEQYF

j_gene: TRBJ2-5
v_gene: TRBV20-1
d_gene: NA
abundance: NA
CDR3nt: TGCAGTGCTAACCAAGAGACCCAGTACTTC
CDR3aa: CSANQETQYF

j_gene: TRBJ1-1
v_gene: TRBV12-3/TRBV12-4
d_gene: NA
abundance: few
CDR3nt: TGTGCCAGCAGTCAAGACAGCTACACTGAAGCTTTCTTT
CDR3aa: CASSQDSYTEAFF

j_gene: TRBJ2-1
v_gene: TRBV5-1
d_gene: TRBD1
abundance: few
CDR3nt: TGCGCCAGCGGTTCAGGGGGCTCTTACAATGAGCAGTTCTTC
CDR3aa: CASGSGGSYNEQFF

j_gene: TRBJ1-6
v_gene: TRBV6-1
d_gene: NA
abundance: NA
CDR3nt: TGTGCCAGCAGAACCACCAGGGTGAATAATTCACCCCTCCACTTT
CDR3aa: CASRTTRVNNSPLHF

j_gene: TRBJ2-2
v_gene: TRBV7-9
d_gene: NA
abundance: NA
CDR3nt: TGTGCCAGTGGTGGAGGGCAGCGGAACACCGGGGAGCTGTTTTTT
CDR3aa: CASGGGQRNTGELFF

j_gene: TRBJ2-2
v_gene: TRBV5-5
d_gene: NA
abundance: NA
CDR3nt: TGTGCCAGCAGCAGGAGGGCAGAGAACACCGGGGAGCTGTTTTTT
CDR3aa: CASSRRAENTGELFF

j_gene: TRBJ1-2
v_gene: TRBV2
d_gene: NA
abundance: NA
CDR3nt: TGTGCCAGCAGTGAGGGGTCAGGGGATCTATGGGGCTACACCTTC
CDR3aa: CASSEGSGDLWGYTF

j_gene: TRBJ1-2
v_gene: TRBV7-2
d_gene: NA
abundance: NA
CDR3nt: TGTGCCAGCAGCCAAGGGACAAACGCTAACTATGGCTACACCTTC
CDR3aa: CASSQGTNANYGYTF

j_gene: TRBJ2-2
v_gene: TRBV20-1
d_gene: TRBD2
abundance: few
CDR3nt: TGCAGTGCTAGGGCGGGAGTGTACACCGGGGAGCTGTTTTTT
CDR3aa: CSARAGVYTGELFF

j_gene: TRBJ1-1
v_gene: TRBV6-6
d_gene: NA
abundance: NA
CDR3nt: TGTGCCAGCCCGGCAGGGTGGAACACTGAAGCTTTCTTT
CDR3aa: CASPAGWNTEAFF

j_gene: TRBJ2-7
v_gene: TRBV6-5
d_gene: NA
abundance: NA
CDR3nt: TGTGCCAGCAGTCAAACAGCGGTGCAGTACTTC
CDR3aa: CASSQTAVQYF

j_gene: TRBJ1-2
v_gene: TRBV6-6
d_gene: NA
abundance: NA
CDR3nt: TGTGCCAGCAGTGGGACCTACTATGGCTACACCTTC
CDR3aa: CASSGTYYGYTF